This entry lists 9 T cell receptor beta chains sequenced from one sample in a study of OX40 agonist ivuxolimab in advanced cancers. The repertoire was sequenced with immunoSEQ multiplex PCR; TCRdb's copy has only in-frame clones and lacks some. This sample has around 80,000 clones, with around 86% found just once. The sample consisted of CD4+ or CD8+ T cells sorted from blood, taken in a trial of the OX40 agonist ivuxolimab. The receptors were gathered from an adult with an advanced solid tumor such as melanoma, head and neck, liver or kidney cancer.

Concerning this clone itself: Additional DNA sequences in this sample encode the identical CDR3. The rearrangement joins TRBV10-3 to TRBJ1-2, with a tentative D call TRBD1 (6 bases). In germline, CDR1 is ENHRY, CDR2 SYGVKD. This CDR3 contains 12 residues. The V end lost 6 bases, the J end lost 8 bases, and 13 bases lay between the germline ends. CDR3 amino acids: CAISFNRDGYTF. The CDR3 DNA reads TGTGCCATCAGCTTTAACAGGGACGGCTACACCTTC.

V gene TRBV29-1 combines with J gene TRBJ1-2, with a weak D call TRBD1 (5 bases). Trimming removed 6 bases from V and 5 bases from J, with 22 bases in between. Germline assignment: CDR1 SQVTM and CDR2 ANQGSEA. This CDR3 has 15 amino acids. This chain's CDR3 is CSVQPYREGLYGYTF. The CDR3 DNA sequence: TGCAGCGTCCAACCGTATCGGGAGGGACTTTATGGCTACACCTTC.

CDR3 sequence reads: CASSPGLAVTGELFF. The CDR3 nucleotides read TGCGCCAGCAGCCCGGGACTAGCAGTGACCGGGGAGCTGTTTTTT. The genes are TRBV5-1 and TRBJ2-2, with 9 nucleotides matching TRBD2. Per germline, CDR1 SGHRS and CDR2 YFSETQ. V lost 4 bases, J lost 5 bases, and 6 bases stayed unmatched. The CDR3 is made up of 15 amino acids.

The chain combines TRBV15 with TRBJ1-5; no reliable D call. Germline V CDR1 and CDR2: LNHNV, YYDKDF (reference sequence). The CDR3 covers 15 residues. V shed 1 base and J shed 6 bases, with 13 bases lying between them. The CDR3 nucleotides read TGTGCCACCAGCAGAGGAGGGAAGGATCGTCAGCCCCAGCATTTT. This translates into CATSRGGKDRQPQHF. The variable domain in full, completed from reference TRBV15 and TRBJ1-5, reads DAMVIQNPRYQVTQFGKPVTLSCSQTLNHNVMYWYQQKSSQAPKLLFHYYDKDFNNEADTPDNFQSRRPNTSFCFLDIRSPGLGDTAMYLCATSRGGKDRQPQHFGDGTRLSIL.

The rearrangement links TRBV11-2 to TRBJ2-1; 10 nucleotides align to TRBD2. V trimming: 5 bases; J trimming: 3 bases; junction bases outside the gene matches: 4. The CDR3 runs to 15 residues. Looked up from germline, CDR1 is SGHAT and CDR2 is FQNNGV. Written as DNA, the CDR3 is TGTGCCAGCAGCGAAACTAGCGGGAACTACAATGAGCAGTTCTTC. Its protein is CASSETSGNYNEQFF.

This sequence joins TRBV5-8 and TRBJ2-1; maybe TRBD2 (6 bases). Germline CDR1 is SGHTS and CDR2 is YDEGEE. This CDR3 has 15 amino acids. Trimming stripped 3 bases from V and 0 bases from J, with 10 bases between. Here the CDR3 DNA reads TGTGCCAGCAGCTCCCTAGCGACCTCCTACAATGAGCAGTTCTTC. Translation: CASSSLATSYNEQFF.

This chain uses TRBV30 with TRBJ2-7; D possibly corresponds to TRBD1 (6 bases). The CDR3 is 12 residues long. CDR1 is GTSNPN and CDR2 is SVGIG in the germline V gene (reference sequence). V lost 5 bases and J lost 7, with 15 bases in between. CDR3 in DNA: TGTGCCTGGGGCAGCGGTAGGGGGGAGCAGTACTTC. The encoded protein is CAWGSGRGEQYF.

This chain uses TRBV7-9 with TRBJ2-7; tentative D call: TRBD1 (6 bases). Deletions cut 5 bases from V and 5 bases from J, with 16 bases between. The CDR3 is 14 amino acids. Germline V gene lookup returns CDR1 SEHNR and CDR2 FQNEAQ (reference sequence). The CDR3 reads CASSDRTVFHEQYF. For the CDR3, the DNA is TGTGCCAGCAGCGACAGGACAGTGTTCCACGAGCAGTACTTC.

The V and J genes are TRBV2 and TRBJ2-7; 10 bases align to TRBD1. The V gene end was trimmed by 5 bases and the J gene end by 7 bases; junction bases not matched to a gene: 11. The CDR3 is made up of 15 amino acids. CDR1 is SNHLY, CDR2 FYNNEI, per germline. The CDR3: CASSNPGQGIEEQYF. The CDR3 DNA reads TGTGCCAGCAGTAACCCGGGACAGGGGATTGAAGAGCAGTACTTC. Supplemented by reference TRBV2 and TRBJ2-7, the full variable domain reads EPEVTQTPSHQVTQMGQEVILRCVPISNHLYFYWYRQILGQKVEFLVSFYNNEISEKSEIFDDQFSVERPDGSNFTLKIRSTKLEDSAMYFCASSNPGQGIEEQYFGPGTRLTVT.